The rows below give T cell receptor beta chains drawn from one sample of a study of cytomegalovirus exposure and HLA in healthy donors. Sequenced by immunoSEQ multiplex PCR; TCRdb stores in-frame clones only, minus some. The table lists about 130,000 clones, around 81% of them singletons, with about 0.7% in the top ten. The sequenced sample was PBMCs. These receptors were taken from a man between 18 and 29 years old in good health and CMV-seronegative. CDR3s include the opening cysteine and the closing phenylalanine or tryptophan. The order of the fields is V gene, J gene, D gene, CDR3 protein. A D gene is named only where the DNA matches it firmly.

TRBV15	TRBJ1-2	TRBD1	CATSRVLDQGVGGYTF
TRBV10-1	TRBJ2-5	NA	CASSEGTTTGTQYF
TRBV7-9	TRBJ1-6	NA	CASSLGLGGDNSPLHF
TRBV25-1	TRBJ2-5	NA	CASSAWTAQETQYF
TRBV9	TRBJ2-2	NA	CASSVPGGGELFF
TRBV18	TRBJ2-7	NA	CASSPHSQYEQYF
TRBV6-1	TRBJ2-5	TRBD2	CASSELVAGGRETQYF
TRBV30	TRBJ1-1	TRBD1	CACETGGTEAFF
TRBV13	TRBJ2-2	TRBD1	CASSHPGQGAGELFF
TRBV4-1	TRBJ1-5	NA	CASSQLGREEPQHF
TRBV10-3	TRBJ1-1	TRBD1	CAIRANPGTGDTEAFF
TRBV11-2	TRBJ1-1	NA	CASSLFSSEAFF
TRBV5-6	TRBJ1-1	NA	CASSRGLGGEAFF
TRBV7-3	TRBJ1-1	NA	CASSLNPGTEAFF
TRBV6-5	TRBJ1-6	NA	CASRFQSLSPLHF
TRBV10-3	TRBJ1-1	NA	CAISLRVETEAFF